This T cell receptor (beta chain) came from a study of naive and memory T cell subsets. The study, taken as a whole, reports: Potentially, T cell activation and differentiation skew this RNA-based measurement.

Ligated cDNA underwent four rounds of PCR with nested alpha and beta constant region primers and SP2. TCRdb used MiXCR to reprocess the 5' RACE reads, holding one entry per CDR3 protein. This repertoire shows tens of thousands of distinct CDR3 sequences, about 7.2% found once; its top ten account for 9% to 10%. An oligonucleotide containing a UMI was ligated to the 3' end of TCR cDNA. Germline V gives CDR1 SEHNR, CDR2 FQNEAQ (reference sequence). The CDR3 is made up of 15 amino acids. V lost 0 bases to trimming and J lost 5 bases; unmatched junction nucleotides: 5. Comments on this clonotype: Antigen unknown.

V gene TRBV7-9 combines with J gene TRBJ1-2; 8 bases line up with TRBD1. The source of this sequence is a male donor in good health. The CDR3 coding sequence is TGTGCCAGCAGCTTAGCCGGGACAGGAGGGTATGGCTACACCTTC. Protein: CASSLAGTGGYGYTF.